This T cell receptor beta chain derives from a study of shared clonotypes between healthy human individuals. Points from the study as a whole: Between a few donors, naive CD4 clonotypes were shared at a level of about 5.3%.

V lost 5 bases, J lost 3 bases, and 16 bases lay in between. Germline lookup yields CDR1 MDHEN and CDR2 SYDVKM. The CDR3 covers 15 residues. All donors were healthy HIV-negative adults lacking recent acute infections or vaccinations. The split of CD4+ cells yielded CD45RA+ naive and CD45RA-negative memory subsets. Data came from immunoSEQ multiplex PCR; TCRdb stores just in-frame clones and leaves some out. The top ten hold approximately 0.13% of the sample, which has around 2.1 million clones, around 95% seen once. Remarks on this clone: Its antigen is as yet unknown.

This sequence was found in a man aged 18 to 29 in good health. The rearrangement joins TRBV28 to TRBJ1-1, with a tentative D call TRBD1 (6 bases). Source material: naive CD4+ T cells sorted from blood. Specified subset: CD45RA+ positively selected. CDR3: CASSVTGQLYTEAFF. In nucleotides, the CDR3 is TGTGCCAGCAGTGTGACGGGACAACTCTACACTGAAGCTTTCTTT.